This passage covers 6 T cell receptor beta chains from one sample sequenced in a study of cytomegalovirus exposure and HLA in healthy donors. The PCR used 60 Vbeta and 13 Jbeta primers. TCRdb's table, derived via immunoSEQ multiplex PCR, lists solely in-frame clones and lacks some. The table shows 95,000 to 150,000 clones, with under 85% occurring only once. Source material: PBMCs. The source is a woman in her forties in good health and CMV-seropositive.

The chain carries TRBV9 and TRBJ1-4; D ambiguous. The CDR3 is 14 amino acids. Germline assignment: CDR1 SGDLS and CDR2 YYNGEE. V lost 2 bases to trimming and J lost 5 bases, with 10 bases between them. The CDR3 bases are TGTGCCAGCAGCGTCCGCGCTCAAAATGAAAAACTGTTTTTT. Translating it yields CASSVRAQNEKLFF.

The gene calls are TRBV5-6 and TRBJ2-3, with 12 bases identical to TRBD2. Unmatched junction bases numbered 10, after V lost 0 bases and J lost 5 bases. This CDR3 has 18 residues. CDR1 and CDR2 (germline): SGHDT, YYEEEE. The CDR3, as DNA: TGTGCCAGCAGCTTGGGACTAGCGGGAGCGGTAGGGGAAGATACGCAGTATTTT. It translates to CASSLGLAGAVGEDTQYF.

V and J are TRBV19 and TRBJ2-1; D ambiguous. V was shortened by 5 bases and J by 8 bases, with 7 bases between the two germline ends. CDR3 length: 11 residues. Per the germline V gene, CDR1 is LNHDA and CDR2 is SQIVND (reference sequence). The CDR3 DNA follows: TGTGCCAGTAGTTCCGGGTATGAGCAGTTCTTC. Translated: CASSSGYEQFF.

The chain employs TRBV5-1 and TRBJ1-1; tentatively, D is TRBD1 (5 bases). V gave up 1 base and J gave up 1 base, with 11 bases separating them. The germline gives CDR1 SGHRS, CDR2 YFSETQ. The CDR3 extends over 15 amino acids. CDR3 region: CASSLLQGKNTEAFF. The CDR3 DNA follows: TGCGCCAGCAGCTTGCTGCAGGGTAAGAACACTGAAGCTTTCTTT. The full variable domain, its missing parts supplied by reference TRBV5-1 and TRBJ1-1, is KAGVTQTPRYLIKTRGQQVTLSCSPISGHRSVSWYQQTPGQGLQFLFEYFSETQRNKGNFPGRFSGRQFSNSRSEMNVSTLELGDSALYLCASSLLQGKNTEAFFGQGTRLTVV.

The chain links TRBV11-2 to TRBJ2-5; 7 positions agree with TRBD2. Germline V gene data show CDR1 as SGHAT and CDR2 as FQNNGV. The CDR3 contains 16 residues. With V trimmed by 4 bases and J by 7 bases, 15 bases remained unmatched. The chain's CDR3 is CASSYVEWGGFGTQYF. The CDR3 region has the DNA TGTGCCAGCAGCTATGTCGAGTGGGGGGGTTTTGGGACCCAGTACTTC.

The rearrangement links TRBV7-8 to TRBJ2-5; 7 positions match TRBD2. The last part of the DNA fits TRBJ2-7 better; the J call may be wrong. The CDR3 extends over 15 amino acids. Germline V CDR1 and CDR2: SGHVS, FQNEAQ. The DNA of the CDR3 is TGTGCCAGCAGCTTACGGCGGGAGTCTACCTACGAGCAGTACTTC. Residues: CASSLRRESTYEQYF.